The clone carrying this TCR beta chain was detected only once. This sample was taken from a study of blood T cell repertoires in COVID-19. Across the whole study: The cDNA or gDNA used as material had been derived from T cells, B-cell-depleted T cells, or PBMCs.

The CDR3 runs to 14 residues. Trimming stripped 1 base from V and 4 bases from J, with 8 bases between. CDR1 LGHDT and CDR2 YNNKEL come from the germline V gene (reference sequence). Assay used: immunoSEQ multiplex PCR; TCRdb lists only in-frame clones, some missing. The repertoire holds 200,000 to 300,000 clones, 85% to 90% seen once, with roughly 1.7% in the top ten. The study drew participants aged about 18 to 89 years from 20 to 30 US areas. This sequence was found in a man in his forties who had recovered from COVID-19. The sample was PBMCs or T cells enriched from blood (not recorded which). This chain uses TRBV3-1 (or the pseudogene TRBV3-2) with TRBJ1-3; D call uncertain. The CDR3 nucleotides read TGTGCCAGCAGCCAAGTGTCCTACGGAAACACCATATATTTT. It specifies CASSQVSYGNTIYF.